The 4 T cell receptor beta chains in this list originate from one sample, sequenced in a study of cytomegalovirus exposure and HLA in healthy donors. In the PCR, 60 Vbeta and 13 Jbeta primers were used. Some clones are missing from TCRdb's copy, which holds only in-frame ones; the method was immunoSEQ multiplex PCR. The repertoire table contains about 200,000 clones. Sequencing used PBMCs. The receptors were gathered from a girl aged 2 to 9 in good health and CMV-seropositive.

The V gene is TRBV2, the J gene TRBJ2-4, with D perhaps matching TRBD1 (6 bases). The CDR3 extends over 11 amino acids. Trimming removed 8 bases from V and 9 bases from J, with 11 bases in between. CDR1 and CDR2 (germline): SNHLY, FYNNEI. In DNA form, the CDR3 reads TGTGCCAGCGAGGGGGTGGGCATTCAGTACTTC. Translated: CASEGVGIQYF.

This rearrangement joins TRBV5-1 to TRBJ2-1; D is perhaps TRBD2 (5 bases). Deletions cut 5 bases from V and 5 bases from J, with 14 bases between. CDR3 length: 14 residues. Germline CDR1 and CDR2: SGHRS and YFSETQ. The CDR3 spells CASRASGVNNEQFF. In nucleotides, the CDR3 is TGCGCCAGCAGGGCAAGCGGAGTAAACAATGAGCAGTTCTTC.

The chain employs TRBV20-1 and TRBJ1-1; D not certain. Germline V gene lookup returns CDR1 DFQATT and CDR2 SNEGSKA (reference sequence). The CDR3 is 10 residues long. The V gene lost 6 bases and the J gene lost 7 bases, with 9 bases spanning the gap. DNA for the CDR3: TGCAGTGCGAGGAATCTTGAAGCTTTCTTT. It specifies CSARNLEAFF.

This chain connects TRBV2 to TRBJ2-7; D might be TRBD1 (5 bases). This CDR3 comprises 14 residues. V gave up 7 bases and J gave up 0 bases, with 13 bases separating them. The V gene's germline CDR1 is SNHLY and CDR2 FYNNEI. This CDR3 is CASIRGRSSYEQYF. The CDR3 DNA follows: TGTGCCAGCATAAGGGGCAGGAGCTCCTACGAGCAGTACTTC.